These 17 T cell receptor beta chains were sequenced from one sample in a study of blood T cell repertoires in COVID-19. Generated by immunoSEQ multiplex PCR, the TCRdb table keeps only in-frame clones and is missing some. The data hold 150,000 to 200,000 clones, with around 89% observed a single time. Material for sequencing was peripheral blood. The receptors originated from a human donor in a cohort sampled during active COVID-19.

This clone was picked up one time. The chain is built from TRBV30 and TRBJ2-5; possible D gene TRBD1, 6 bases. With 4 bases removed from V and 5 bases from J, the gap between germline ends came to 14 bases. The CDR3 length is 13 residues. Per germline, CDR1 GTSNPN and CDR2 SVGIG (reference sequence). CDR3 sequence (DNA): TGTGCCTGGACCCAAGGACAGAGGGAGACCCAGTACTTC. It yields the protein CAWTQGQRETQYF.

J is TRBJ2-7 and V is TRBV27, with a weak D call TRBD1 (6 bases). The CDR3 length is 14 residues. From germline, CDR1 is MNHEY and CDR2 SMNVEV (reference sequence). Trimming shortened V by 5 bases and J by 4 bases, and 15 bases separated the two germline ends. The CDR3 DNA is TGTGCCAGCAGTCTCTCAGGGGTAGGGTACGAGCAGTACTTC. This encodes CASSLSGVGYEQYF.

This chain joins TRBV6-2 or TRBV6-3 and TRBJ2-7; 10 bases agree with TRBD1. J was trimmed by 2 bases and V by 2 bases; bases with no gene match: 3. The CDR3 covers 15 residues. Germline-derived CDR1 and CDR2 are MNHEY and SVGEGT. In DNA, the CDR3 is TGTGCCAGCAGTTACGGAGGACAGGGGGCCTACGAGCAGTACTTC. Amino acids: CASSYGGQGAYEQYF.

The chain joins TRBV10-3 to TRBJ1-5; the D gene is possibly TRBD1 (6 bases). CDR1 is ENHRY, CDR2 SYGVKD, per germline. The CDR3 extends over 19 amino acids. V was trimmed by 0 bases and J by 0 bases, leaving 18 bases between them. The CDR3 DNA is TGTGCCATCAGTGAGTCGGGGGCAGGGGAGGGTTATAGCAATCAGCCCCAGCATTTT. This sequence encodes CAISESGAGEGYSNQPQHF.

This chain links TRBV5-1 with TRBJ1-2; D is undetermined. V lost 0 bases and J lost 4, with 10 bases in between. The CDR3 runs to 14 residues. The germline V gene encodes CDR1 SGHRS and CDR2 YFSETQ. In DNA, the CDR3 is TGCGCCAGCAGCTTGGGGTCGCTCGGCTATGGCTACACCTTC. Translated: CASSLGSLGYGYTF.

The rearrangement links TRBV6-1 to TRBJ1-4; TRBD1 might be the D (6 bases). Trimming removed 1 base at V and 6 bases at J, with 12 bases between. The CDR3 length is 15 residues. Germline V gene data show CDR1 as MNHNS and CDR2 as SASEGT. The CDR3 nucleotides are TGTGCCAGCAGTGAAGAACAGGGATGGTATGAAAAACTGTTTTTT. Translation gives CASSEEQGWYEKLFF.

The V and J genes are TRBV4-1 and TRBJ1-3, with D possibly matching TRBD1 (6 bases). CDR3 length: 15 amino acids. Trimming cost V 0 bases and J 3 bases, with 9 bases left between them. Germline values: CDR1 MGHRA, CDR2 YSYEKL. Here the CDR3 reads CASSQERGFGNTIYF. CDR3 nucleotides: TGCGCCAGCAGCCAAGAGAGGGGGTTTGGAAACACCATATATTTT.

The gene calls are TRBV19 and TRBJ1-2; D unresolved. The ends were cut back, 3 bases at V and 7 bases at J, with 15 bases in the middle. The CDR3 is 14 amino acids. The germline V gene has CDR1 LNHDA and CDR2 SQIVND (reference sequence). The DNA for the CDR3 is TGTGCCAGTAGTATTCAACTGGGTGCGGGTGGCTACACCTTC. This gives the protein CASSIQLGAGGYTF.

The V and J genes are TRBV7-9 and TRBJ2-1; 10 bases match TRBD1. Germline CDR1 SEHNR, CDR2 FQNEAQ (reference sequence). Trimming cost V 5 bases and J 4 bases; bases outside gene matches: 8. This CDR3 is 16 amino acids long. CDR3 region: CASSPAGTGVYNEQFF. The CDR3 DNA sequence: TGTGCCAGCAGCCCAGCTGGGACAGGGGTTTACAATGAGCAGTTCTTC.

This clone was seen more than once but under ten times. This chain uses TRBV5-4 with TRBJ2-1, with a possible D match to TRBD1 (6 bases). Per the germline V gene, CDR1 is SGHNT and CDR2 is YYREEE (reference sequence). The ends were cut back, 2 bases at V and 6 bases at J, with 9 bases in the middle. The CDR3 has 13 residues. The CDR3, as DNA: TGTGCCAGCAGCTTCAGGGGTGGCAATGAGCAGTTCTTC. It encodes CASSFRGGNEQFF.

The CDR3, as DNA: TGTGCCAGCAGCCCTACCGGGACTAGCGTTTTCTACGAGCAGTACTTC. Protein product: CASSPTGTSVFYEQYF. This chain joins TRBV27 and TRBJ2-7; TRBD2 matches at 10 bases. Trimming removed 6 bases from V and 3 bases from J; junction bases left unmatched: 11. Germline V CDR1 and CDR2: MNHEY, SMNVEV (reference sequence). This CDR3 has 16 residues.

The V and J genes are TRBV12-3 or TRBV12-4 and TRBJ1-6; D unclear. This CDR3 spans 13 amino acids. Deletions cut 2 bases from V and 10 bases from J, with 9 bases between. The CDR3 DNA reads TGTGCCAGCAGTTTACGCGGGGAGTCACCCCTCCACTTT. The encoded protein is CASSLRGESPLHF.

This clone appeared a single time. CDR3 DNA sequence: TGCGCCAGCAGCTTGGGGGCACCAAATCAGCCCCAGCATTTT. Protein: CASSLGAPNQPQHF. The rearrangement joins TRBV5-1 to TRBJ1-5; D remains unclear. Trimming took 0 bases from V and 4 from J, leaving 8 bases between them. Germline CDR1 and CDR2: SGHRS and YFSETQ. This CDR3 is built from 14 residues.

The V call is TRBV4-3, the J call TRBJ1-4, with D possibly being TRBD1 (5 bases). The germline V gene encodes CDR1 LGHNA and CDR2 YSLEER. The CDR3 spans 15 residues. V gave up 4 bases and J gave up 5 bases, with 14 bases separating them. Written as DNA, the CDR3 is TGCGCCAGCAGCCCACGGGGACTAAAGAATGAAAAACTGTTTTTT. It encodes CASSPRGLKNEKLFF.

The rearrangement uses TRBV10-3 and TRBJ2-1; TRBD1 matches 7 bases. The CDR3 consists of 15 residues. Trimming removed 3 bases from V and 2 bases from J; junction bases left unmatched: 4. In germline, CDR1 is ENHRY, CDR2 SYGVKD. CDR3 region: CAISEEGATYNEQFF. Written as DNA, the CDR3 is TGTGCCATCAGTGAAGAGGGGGCTACCTACAATGAGCAGTTCTTC.

The chain recombines TRBV19 with TRBJ2-1, with a tentative D call TRBD1 (5 bases). Germline V lookup: CDR1 LNHDA, CDR2 SQIVND (reference sequence). The V end was cut by 3 bases, the J end by 7 bases, with 10 bases between. This CDR3 is 13 amino acids long. CDR3 DNA: TGTGCCAGTAGTATTACCCAGGGTAATGAGCAGTTCTTC. This translates into CASSITQGNEQFF.

The V call is TRBV7-2, the J call TRBJ2-7, with 8 bases matching TRBD1. The CDR3 has 16 amino acids. Germline V lookup: CDR1 SGHTA, CDR2 FQGNSA. Trimming at V came to 4 bases and at J to 2 bases, leaving 10 bases not matched to a gene. CDR3 in amino acids: CASSSRRGQAPYEQYF. CDR3 DNA: TGTGCCAGCAGCTCTCGCAGGGGGCAGGCTCCCTACGAGCAGTACTTC.